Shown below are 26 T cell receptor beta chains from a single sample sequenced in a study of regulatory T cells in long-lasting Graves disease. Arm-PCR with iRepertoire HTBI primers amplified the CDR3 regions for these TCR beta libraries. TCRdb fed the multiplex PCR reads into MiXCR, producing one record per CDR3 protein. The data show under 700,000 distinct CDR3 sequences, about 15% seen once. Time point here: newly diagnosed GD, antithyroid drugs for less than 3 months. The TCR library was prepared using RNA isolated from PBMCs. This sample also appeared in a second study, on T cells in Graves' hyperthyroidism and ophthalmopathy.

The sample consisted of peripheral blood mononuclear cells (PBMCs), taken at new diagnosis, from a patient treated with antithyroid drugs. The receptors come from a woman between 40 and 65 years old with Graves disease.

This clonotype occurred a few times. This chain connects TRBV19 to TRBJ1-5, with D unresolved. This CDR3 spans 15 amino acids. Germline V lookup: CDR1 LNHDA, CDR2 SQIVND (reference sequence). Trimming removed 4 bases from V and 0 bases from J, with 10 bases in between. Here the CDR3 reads CASSTQGDSNQPQHF. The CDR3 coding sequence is TGTGCCAGTAGTACGCAAGGAGATAGCAATCAGCCCCAGCATTTT.

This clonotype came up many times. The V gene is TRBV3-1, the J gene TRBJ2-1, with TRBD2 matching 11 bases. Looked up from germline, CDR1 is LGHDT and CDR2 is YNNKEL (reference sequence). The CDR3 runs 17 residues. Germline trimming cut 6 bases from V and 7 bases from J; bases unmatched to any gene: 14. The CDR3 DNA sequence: TGTGCCAGCAGTTATTACGCGACTAGCGGGATTGGGAATGAGCAGTTCTTC. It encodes CASSYYATSGIGNEQFF.

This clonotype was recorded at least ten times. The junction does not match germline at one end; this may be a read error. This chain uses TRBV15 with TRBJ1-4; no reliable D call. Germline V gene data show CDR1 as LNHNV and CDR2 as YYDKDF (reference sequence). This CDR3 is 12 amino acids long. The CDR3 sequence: CATSHPAGSLLF. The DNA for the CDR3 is TGTGCCACCAGCCACCCTGCGGGCAGCCTACTTTTT. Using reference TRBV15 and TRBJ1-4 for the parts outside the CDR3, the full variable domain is DAMVIQNPRYQVTQFGKPVTLSCSQTLNHNVMYWYQQKSSQAPKLLFHYYDKDFNNEADTPDNFQSRRPNTSFCFLDIRSPGLGDTAMYLCATSHPAGSLLFGSGTQLSVL.

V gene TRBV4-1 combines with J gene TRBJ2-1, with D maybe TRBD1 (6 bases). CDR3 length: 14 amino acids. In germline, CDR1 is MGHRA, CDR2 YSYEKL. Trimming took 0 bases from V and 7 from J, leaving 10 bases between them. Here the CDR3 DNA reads TGCGCCAGCAGCCAAGACGGGACACAGAATGAGCAGTTCTTC. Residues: CASSQDGTQNEQFF.

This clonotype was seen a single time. The CDR3 sequence is CASSLSWGNLPFISYNEQFF. The CDR3 coding sequence is TGTGCCAGCAGTTTATCGTGGGGGAACCTTCCCTTTATTTCCTACAATGAGCAGTTCTTC. The V call is TRBV6-9, the J call TRBJ2-1; possibly TRBD1 or TRBD2 for D (5 bases each). Trimming removed 4 bases at V and 1 base at J, with 26 bases between. Germline CDR1 and CDR2: MNHGY and SVAAGI. This CDR3 spans 20 amino acids.

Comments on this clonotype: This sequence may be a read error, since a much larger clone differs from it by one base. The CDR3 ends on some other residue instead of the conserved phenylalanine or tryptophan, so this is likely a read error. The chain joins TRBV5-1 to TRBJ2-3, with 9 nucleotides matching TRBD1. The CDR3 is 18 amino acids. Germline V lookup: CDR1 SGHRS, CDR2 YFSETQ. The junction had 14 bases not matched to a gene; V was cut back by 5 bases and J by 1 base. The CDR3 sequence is CASRSGTGSYRGTDTQYI. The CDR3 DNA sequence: TGCGCCAGCAGATCCGGGACAGGGTCCTACCGGGGCACAGATACGCAGTATATT.

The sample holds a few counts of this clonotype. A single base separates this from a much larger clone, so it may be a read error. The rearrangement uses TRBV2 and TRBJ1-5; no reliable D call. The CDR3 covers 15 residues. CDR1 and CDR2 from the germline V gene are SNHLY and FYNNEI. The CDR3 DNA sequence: TGTGCCAGCAGTGAAGACATTGGGAGCAATCAGCCCCGGCATTTT. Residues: CASSEDIGSNQPRHF. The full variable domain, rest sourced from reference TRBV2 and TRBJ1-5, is EPEVTQTPSHQVTQMGQEVILRCVPISNHLYFYWYRQILGQKVEFLVSFYNNEISEKSEIFDDQFSVERPDGSNFTLKIRSTKLEDSAMYFCASSEDIGSNQPRHFGDGTRLSIL.

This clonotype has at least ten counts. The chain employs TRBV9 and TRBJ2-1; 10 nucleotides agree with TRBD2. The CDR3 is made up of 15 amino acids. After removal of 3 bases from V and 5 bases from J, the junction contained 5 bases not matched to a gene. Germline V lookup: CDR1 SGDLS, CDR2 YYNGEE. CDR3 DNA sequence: TGTGCCAGCAGCGAGGAACTAGCGGGGAACAATGAGCAGTTCTTC. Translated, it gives CASSEELAGNNEQFF. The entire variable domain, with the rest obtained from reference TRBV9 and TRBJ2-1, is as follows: DSGVTQTPKHLITATGQRVTLRCSPRSGDLSVYWYQQSLDQGLQFLIQYYNGEERAKGNILERFSAQQFPDLHSELNLSSLELGDSALYFCASSEELAGNNEQFFGPGTRLTVL.

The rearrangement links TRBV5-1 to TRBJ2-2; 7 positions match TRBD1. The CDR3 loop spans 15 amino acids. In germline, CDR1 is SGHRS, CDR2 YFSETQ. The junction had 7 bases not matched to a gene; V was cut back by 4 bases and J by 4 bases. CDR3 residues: CASSQGQISTGELFF. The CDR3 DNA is TGCGCCAGCAGCCAGGGACAGATTAGCACCGGGGAGCTGTTTTTT.

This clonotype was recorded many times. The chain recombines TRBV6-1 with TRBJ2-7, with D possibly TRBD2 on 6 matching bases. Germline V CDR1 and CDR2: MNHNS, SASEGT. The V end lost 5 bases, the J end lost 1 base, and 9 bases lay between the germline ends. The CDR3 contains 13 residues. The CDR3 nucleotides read TGTGCCAGCAGTCGGGAGTTGTCCTACGAGCAGTACTTC. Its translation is CASSRELSYEQYF.

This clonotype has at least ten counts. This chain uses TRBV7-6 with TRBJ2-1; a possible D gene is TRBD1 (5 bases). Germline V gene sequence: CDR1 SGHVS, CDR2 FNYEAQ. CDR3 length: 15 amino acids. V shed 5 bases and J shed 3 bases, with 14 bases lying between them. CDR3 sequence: CASSDSRAFYNEQFF. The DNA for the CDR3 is TGTGCCAGCAGCGACTCCAGGGCGTTCTACAATGAGCAGTTCTTC.

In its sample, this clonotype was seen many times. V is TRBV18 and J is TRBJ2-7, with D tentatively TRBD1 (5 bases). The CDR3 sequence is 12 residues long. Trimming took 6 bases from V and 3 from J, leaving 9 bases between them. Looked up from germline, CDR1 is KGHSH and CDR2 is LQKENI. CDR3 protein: CASSHDSYEQYF. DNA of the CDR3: TGTGCCAGCTCCCACGACAGCTACGAGCAGTACTTC. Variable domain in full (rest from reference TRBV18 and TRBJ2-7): NAGVMQNPRHLVRRRGQEARLRCSPMKGHSHVYWYRQLPEEGLKFMVYLQKENIIDESGMPKERFSAEFPKEGPSILRIQQVVRGDSAAYFCASSHDSYEQYFGPGTRLTVT.

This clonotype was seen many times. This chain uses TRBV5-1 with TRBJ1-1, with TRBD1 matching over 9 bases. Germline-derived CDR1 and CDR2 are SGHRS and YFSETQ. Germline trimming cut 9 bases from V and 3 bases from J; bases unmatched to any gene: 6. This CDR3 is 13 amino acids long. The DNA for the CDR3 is TGCGCCAACCCACAGGGGGCGGACACTGAAGCTTTCTTT. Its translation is CANPQGADTEAFF. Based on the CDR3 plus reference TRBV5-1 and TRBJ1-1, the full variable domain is KAGVTQTPRYLIKTRGQQVTLSCSPISGHRSVSWYQQTPGQGLQFLFEYFSETQRNKGNFPGRFSGRQFSNSRSEMNVSTLELGDSALYLCANPQGADTEAFFGQGTRLTVV.

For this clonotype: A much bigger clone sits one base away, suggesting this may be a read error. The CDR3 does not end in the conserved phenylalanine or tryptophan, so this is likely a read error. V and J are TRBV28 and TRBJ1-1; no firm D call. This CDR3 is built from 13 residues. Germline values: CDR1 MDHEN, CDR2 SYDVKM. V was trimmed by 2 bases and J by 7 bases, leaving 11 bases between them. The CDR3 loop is CASSLMVEGEAFS. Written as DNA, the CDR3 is TGTGCCAGCAGTTTAATGGTTGAGGGTGAAGCTTTCTCT.

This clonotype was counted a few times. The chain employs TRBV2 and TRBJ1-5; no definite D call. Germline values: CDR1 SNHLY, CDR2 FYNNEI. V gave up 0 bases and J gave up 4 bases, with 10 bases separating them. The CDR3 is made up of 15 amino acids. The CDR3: CASSEALGGNQPQHF. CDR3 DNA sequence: TGTGCCAGCAGTGAAGCGCTTGGCGGGAATCAGCCCCAGCATTTT.

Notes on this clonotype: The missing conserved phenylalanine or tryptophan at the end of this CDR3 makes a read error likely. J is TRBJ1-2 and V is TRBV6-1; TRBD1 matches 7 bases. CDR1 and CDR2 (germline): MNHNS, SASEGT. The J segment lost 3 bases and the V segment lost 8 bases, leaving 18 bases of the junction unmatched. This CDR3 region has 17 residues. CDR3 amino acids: CASEVRSTGDWHYGYTL. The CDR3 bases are TGTGCCAGCGAAGTCAGGTCCACAGGGGACTGGCACTATGGCTACACCCTC.

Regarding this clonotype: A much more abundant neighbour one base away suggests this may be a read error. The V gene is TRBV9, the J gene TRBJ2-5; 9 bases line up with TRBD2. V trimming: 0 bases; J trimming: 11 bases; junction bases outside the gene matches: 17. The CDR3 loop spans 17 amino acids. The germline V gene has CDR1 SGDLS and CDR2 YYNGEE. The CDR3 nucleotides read TGTGCCAGCAGCGTAGGCGTGGGCAGCGGGGGGTACAATGAGCAGTACTTC. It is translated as CASSVGVGSGGYNEQYF. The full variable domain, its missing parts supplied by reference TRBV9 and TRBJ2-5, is DSGVTQTPKHLITATGQRVTLRCSPRSGDLSVYWYQQSLDQGLQFLIQYYNGEERAKGNILERFSAQQFPDLHSELNLSSLELGDSALYFCASSVGVGSGGYNEQYFGPGTRLLVL.

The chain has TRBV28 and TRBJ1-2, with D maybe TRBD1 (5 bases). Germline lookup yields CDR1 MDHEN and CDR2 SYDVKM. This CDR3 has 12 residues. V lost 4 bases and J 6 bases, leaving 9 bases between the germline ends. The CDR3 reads CASSWADNGYTF. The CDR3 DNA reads TGTGCCAGCAGTTGGGCGGACAATGGCTACACCTTC.

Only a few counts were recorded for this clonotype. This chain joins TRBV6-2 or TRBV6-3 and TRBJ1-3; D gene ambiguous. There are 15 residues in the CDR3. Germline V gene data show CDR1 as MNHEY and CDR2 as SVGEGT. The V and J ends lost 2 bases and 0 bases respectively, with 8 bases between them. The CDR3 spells CASSYDGSSGNTIYF. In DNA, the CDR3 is TGTGCCAGCAGTTACGATGGGAGCTCTGGAAACACCATATATTTT.

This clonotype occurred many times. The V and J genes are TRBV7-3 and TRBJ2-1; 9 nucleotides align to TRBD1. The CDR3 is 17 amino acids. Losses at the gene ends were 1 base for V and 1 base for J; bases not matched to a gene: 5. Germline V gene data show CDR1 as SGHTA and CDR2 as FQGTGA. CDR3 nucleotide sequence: TGTGCCAGCAGCTTAAGGGGACAGGGTAGTTCCTACAATGAGCAGTTCTTC. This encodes CASSLRGQGSSYNEQFF.

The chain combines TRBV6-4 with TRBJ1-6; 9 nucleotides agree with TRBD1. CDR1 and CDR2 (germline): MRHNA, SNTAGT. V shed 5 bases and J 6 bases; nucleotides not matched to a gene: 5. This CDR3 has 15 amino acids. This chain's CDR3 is CASSRAGQGNSPLHF. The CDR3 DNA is TGTGCCAGCAGTAGAGCGGGACAGGGTAATTCACCCCTCCACTTT.

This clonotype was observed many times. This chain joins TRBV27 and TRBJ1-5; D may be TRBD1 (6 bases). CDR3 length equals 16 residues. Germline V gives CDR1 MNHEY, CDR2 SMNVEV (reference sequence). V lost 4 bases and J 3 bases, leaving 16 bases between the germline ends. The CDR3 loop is CASSSSGQPYNQPQHF. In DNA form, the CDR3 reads TGTGCCAGCAGTTCCTCCGGACAGCCGTACAATCAGCCCCAGCATTTT.

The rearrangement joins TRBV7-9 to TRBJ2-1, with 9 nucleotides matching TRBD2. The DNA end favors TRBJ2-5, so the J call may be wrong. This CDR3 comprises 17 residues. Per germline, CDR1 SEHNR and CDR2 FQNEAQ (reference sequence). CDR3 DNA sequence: TGTGCCAGCAGCCCCGATCTGGCGGGGGGGGGCCAAGAGACCCAGTACTTC. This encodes CASSPDLAGGGQETQYF.

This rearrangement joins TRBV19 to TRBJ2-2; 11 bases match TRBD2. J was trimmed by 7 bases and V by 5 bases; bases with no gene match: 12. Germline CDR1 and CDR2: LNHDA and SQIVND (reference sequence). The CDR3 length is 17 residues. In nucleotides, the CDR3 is TGTGCCAGTAGTGGCCAACCGGGACTAGCGGTTATCGGGGAGCTGTTTTTT. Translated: CASSGQPGLAVIGELFF.

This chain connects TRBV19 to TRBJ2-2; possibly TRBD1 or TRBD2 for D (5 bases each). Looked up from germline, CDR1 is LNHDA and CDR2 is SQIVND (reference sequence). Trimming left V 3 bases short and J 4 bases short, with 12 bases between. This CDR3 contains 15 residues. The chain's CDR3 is CASSIGTWPTGELFF. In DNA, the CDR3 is TGTGCCAGTAGTATTGGGACGTGGCCCACCGGGGAGCTGTTTTTT.

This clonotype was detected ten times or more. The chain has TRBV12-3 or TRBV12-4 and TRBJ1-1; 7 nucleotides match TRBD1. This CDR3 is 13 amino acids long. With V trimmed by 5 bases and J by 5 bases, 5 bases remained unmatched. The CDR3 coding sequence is TGTGCCAGCAGTCTATCGGGACAGACTGAAGCTTTCTTT. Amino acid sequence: CASSLSGQTEAFF.